This T cell receptor beta chain was observed in a study of CD8 T cells in Susac syndrome. Study-wide findings and caveats: That the number of individuals in its TCR sequencing and HLA analysis was relatively small was acknowledged by the study.

Reverse transcription of about 0.45 to 1 ug RNA was performed with random hexamers. TCR beta CDR3 was amplified by immunoSEQ multiplex PCR. This amplification extended across 54 Vbeta and 13 Jbeta segments. TCRdb independently ran MiXCR on the immunoSEQ multiplex PCR reads; one entry per CDR3 protein. The table shows about 120,000 distinct CDR3 sequences, with 94% occurring only once. Negative isolation yielded CD8+ and CD4+ T cells; FACS enriched TEMRA cells. On this clonotype: The antigen remains undetermined.

This TCR derives from a human donor with multiple sclerosis. Sequenced: CD4+ T cells from PBMCs.

The CDR3 sequence is CSASASGLRETQYF. Here the CDR3 DNA reads TGCAGTGCTAGCGCGTCGGGACTAAGGGAGACCCAGTACTTC. The V gene is TRBV20-1, the J gene TRBJ2-5, with 7 bases aligning to TRBD2. CDR3 size: 14 residues. V gave up 3 bases and J gave up 5 bases; unmatched junction bases: 9. Looked up from germline, CDR1 is DFQATT and CDR2 is SNEGSKA (reference sequence).